These 31 T cell receptor beta chains were all obtained from the same sample, sequenced in a study of early T cells in non-severe SARS-CoV-2 infection. TCRdb reprocessed the 5' RACE reads with MiXCR, giving one entry per CDR3 protein. The table shows 50,000 or so distinct CDR3 sequences, with 14% to 15% occurring only once. Sequencing used whole blood, obtained at baseline. These receptors were obtained from an adult who was a healthcare worker with PCR-confirmed SARS-CoV-2 infection or an uninfected control (not recorded which).

In this sample, this clonotype turned up a few times. The CDR3 sequence is CASSNRGRSEQYF. The CDR3 DNA follows: TGTGCCAGCAGTAACAGGGGGCGAAGCGAGCAGTACTTC. J is TRBJ2-7 and V is TRBV6-5, with 9 bases matching TRBD1. CDR1 and CDR2 (germline): MNHEY, SVGAGI. The CDR3 covers 13 residues. The ends lost 5 bases at V and 6 bases at J; junction bases unmatched: 5.

Many counts were recorded for this clonotype. The chain joins TRBV18 to TRBJ2-1, with 9 nucleotides matching TRBD1. V shed 3 bases and J 7 bases; nucleotides not matched to a gene: 1. The CDR3 totals 13 residues. CDR1 KGHSH and CDR2 LQKENI come from the germline V gene. The CDR3 loop is CASSPTGGNEQFF. CDR3 coding DNA: TGTGCCAGCTCACCGACAGGGGGGAATGAGCAGTTCTTC.

The chain couples TRBV4-1 to TRBJ1-6; 12 bases are a match to TRBD1. J was trimmed by 9 bases and V by 0 bases; bases with no gene match: 9. CDR1 is MGHRA and CDR2 is YSYEKL in the germline V gene. This CDR3 contains 18 residues. CDR3 nucleotides: TGCGCCAGCAGCCAAGACTCCGGGACAGGGGGCCTTAGTTCACCCCTCCACTTT. It encodes CASSQDSGTGGLSSPLHF.

The chain links TRBV7-8 to TRBJ2-2; TRBD1 might be the D (6 bases). V gave up 5 bases and J gave up 2 bases, with 12 bases separating them. The germline gives CDR1 SGHVS, CDR2 FQNEAQ. The CDR3 covers 15 residues. The CDR3: CASSLRDTNTGELFF. The CDR3 DNA sequence: TGTGCCAGCAGCCTCCGGGACACCAACACCGGGGAGCTGTTTTTT.

This clonotype was found once. J is TRBJ2-3 and V is TRBV6-5; D possibly matches TRBD1 or TRBD2 (5 bases each). Germline V gene sequence: CDR1 MNHEY, CDR2 SVGAGI. The CDR3 loop spans 14 amino acids. Trimming removed 4 bases from V and 0 bases from J, with 8 bases in between. The CDR3 reads CASSWGSSTDTQYF. CDR3 coding DNA: TGTGCCAGCAGTTGGGGGAGTAGCACAGATACGCAGTATTTT.

This clonotype was picked up a small number of times. The chain uses TRBV6-5 and TRBJ2-5, with TRBD2 identical over 10 bases. The CDR3 contains 17 residues. J lost 6 bases, V lost 2 bases, and 12 bases had no gene match. Germline loops: CDR1 MNHEY, CDR2 SVGAGI. DNA for the CDR3: TGTGCCAGCAGTTACGGGCTAGCGGGGGCCGGGGCGAAGACCCAGTACTTC. Translated: CASSYGLAGAGAKTQYF.

In its sample, this clonotype was seen a few times. The chain has TRBV5-5 and TRBJ2-5, with TRBD2 matching over 9 bases. This CDR3 comprises 15 residues. The germline CDR1 and CDR2 sequences are SGHKS and YYEKEE (reference sequence). V lost 7 bases and J lost 4; bases outside the gene matches: 11. CDR3 sequence reads: CASGVRLAGLETQYF. The CDR3 DNA follows: TGTGCCAGCGGCGTCAGGCTAGCGGGGTTAGAGACCCAGTACTTC.

The chain joins TRBV5-1 to TRBJ1-1; D call uncertain. Trimming stripped 5 bases from V and 1 base from J, with 12 bases between. CDR1 SGHRS and CDR2 YFSETQ come from the germline V gene. The CDR3 length is 14 residues. Written as DNA, the CDR3 is TGCGCCAGCAGGGTATTCGGGCCGAACACTGAAGCTTTCTTT. This translates into CASRVFGPNTEAFF.

This clonotype appeared many times. The chain employs TRBV25-1 and TRBJ2-7, with TRBD1 matching over 8 bases. J lost 0 bases, V lost 10 bases, and 8 bases had no gene match. Per the germline V gene, CDR1 is MGHDK and CDR2 is SYGVNS. The CDR3 is made up of 14 amino acids. The CDR3 protein is CATGGALGSYEQYF. The CDR3 region has the DNA TGTGCCACAGGGGGCGCATTGGGCTCCTACGAGCAGTACTTC.

This clonotype has a count of ten or more. This sequence joins TRBV7-2 and TRBJ1-2; TRBD1 agrees at 7 bases. The CDR3 length is 15 residues. Germline-derived CDR1 and CDR2 are SGHTA and FQGNSA. J gave up 4 bases and V 1 base, and 6 bases lay outside the gene matches. CDR3 sequence: CASSLGDSTLYGYTF. The CDR3, as DNA: TGTGCCAGCAGCTTAGGGGACAGCACCCTCTATGGCTACACCTTC.

This clonotype appeared a few times. This CDR3 is CASSVGVMEPPADTQYF. The DNA of the CDR3 is TGTGCCAGCAGCGTTGGGGTCATGGAGCCGCCGGCAGATACGCAGTATTTT. The chain employs TRBV9 and TRBJ2-3; D not resolved. The V end was cut by 2 bases, the J end by 4 bases, with 20 bases between. Germline-derived CDR1 and CDR2 are SGDLS and YYNGEE. The length of the CDR3 is 17 residues.

This clonotype was picked up a small number of times. V is TRBV6-1 and J is TRBJ2-2; a possible D gene is TRBD2 (5 bases). The germline CDR1 and CDR2 sequences are MNHNS and SASEGT. The V gene lost 6 bases and the J gene lost 7 bases, with 15 bases spanning the gap. This CDR3 comprises 14 residues. The CDR3: CASSERTHGGELFF. CDR3 in DNA: TGTGCCAGCAGCGAGCGGACCCACGGCGGGGAGCTGTTTTTT.

The genes are TRBV27 and TRBJ2-7; no reliable D call. In germline, CDR1 is MNHEY, CDR2 SMNVEV (reference sequence). The CDR3 has 13 amino acids. V was trimmed by 6 bases and J by 3 bases, leaving 12 bases between them. CDR3 sequence (DNA): TGTGCCAGCAGCCCTGCGCGCGACTACGAGCAGTACTTC. This codes for CASSPARDYEQYF.

The chain is built from TRBV12-3 or TRBV12-4 and TRBJ2-5, with 8 bases that match TRBD1. This CDR3 comprises 14 residues. The V and J ends lost 5 bases and 5 bases, in that order; junction bases with no gene match: 7. CDR3 bases: TGTGCCAGCAGTCTAAGGACAGGGCGGGAGACCCAGTACTTC. Translating it yields CASSLRTGRETQYF.

This clonotype has a count of ten or more. The chain links TRBV5-8 to TRBJ1-1; D is uncertain. The V and J ends lost 5 bases and 5 bases respectively, with 13 bases between them. Looked up from germline, CDR1 is SGHTS and CDR2 is YDEGEE. This CDR3 comprises 13 residues. This CDR3 reads CASRTRGRTEAFF. The DNA for the CDR3 is TGTGCCAGCAGAACACGTGGACGGACTGAAGCTTTCTTT.

The count of this clonotype is one. The DNA of the CDR3 is TGTGCTAGTGGTTTGTCCCCACTAGCGGGAGGGCTGAAAGGTGGCAATGAGCAGTTCTTC. Translating gives CASGLSPLAGGLKGGNEQFF. The chain carries TRBV12-5 and TRBJ2-1, with TRBD2 matching 13 bases. V lost 2 bases, J lost 6 bases, and 16 bases stayed unmatched. The CDR3 is made up of 20 amino acids. The V gene's germline CDR1 is LGHNT and CDR2 FRNRAP.

This clonotype was seen repeatedly, ten times or more. The chain has TRBV11-2 and TRBJ2-2; 12 bases line up with TRBD2. V shed 1 base and J 4 bases; nucleotides not matched to a gene: 4. The CDR3 consists of 17 residues. Looked up from germline, CDR1 is SGHAT and CDR2 is FQNNGV. The chain's CDR3 is CASSLAASGRGTGELFF. In DNA, the CDR3 is TGTGCCAGCAGCTTAGCGGCTAGCGGGAGGGGCACCGGGGAGCTGTTTTTT.

The J gene is TRBJ1-1, the V gene TRBV3-1; 9 nucleotides align to TRBD1. Germline V CDR1 and CDR2: LGHDT, YNNKEL (reference sequence). Germline trimming cut 2 bases from V and 4 bases from J; bases unmatched to any gene: 5. This CDR3 contains 15 residues. CDR3 coding DNA: TGTGCCAGCAGCCAACCGGGACAGGGAACCACTGAAGCTTTCTTT. This sequence encodes CASSQPGQGTTEAFF. Full variable domain (rest looked up from reference TRBV3-1 and TRBJ1-1): DTAVSQTPKYLVTQMGNDKSIKCEQNLGHDTMYWYKQDSKKFLKIMFSYNNKELIINETVPNRFSPKSPDKAHLNLHINSLELGDSAVYFCASSQPGQGTTEAFFGQGTRLTVV.

The V call is TRBV7-6, the J call TRBJ2-3, with D possibly matching TRBD2 (6 bases). Deletions cut 5 bases from V and 1 base from J, with 13 bases between. Germline V gene data show CDR1 as SGHVS and CDR2 as FNYEAQ. The CDR3 covers 15 residues. CDR3 sequence reads: CASSRPIAGTDTQYF. The DNA for the CDR3 is TGTGCCAGCAGCCGCCCCATAGCGGGCACAGATACGCAGTATTTT.

This clonotype was detected only a few times. The V and J genes are TRBV15 and TRBJ2-1; 9 nucleotides line up with TRBD2. V shed 1 base, J shed 6 bases, and the junction held 4 bases outside the gene matches. Germline assignment: CDR1 LNHNV and CDR2 YYDKDF (reference sequence). The CDR3 consists of 15 residues. The CDR3 DNA reads as TGTGCCACCAGCAGAGGCGGGAGGGCCTTCAATGAGCAGTTCTTC. Amino acids: CATSRGGRAFNEQFF.

The V call is TRBV6-2 or TRBV6-3, the J call TRBJ1-1, with D perhaps TRBD1 (5 bases). Germline V gene data show CDR1 as MNHEY and CDR2 as SVGEGT. This CDR3 has 14 residues. V lost 3 bases and J lost 5, with 13 bases in between. CDR3 sequence: CASSYSGFGTEAFF. CDR3 bases: TGTGCCAGCAGTTATTCAGGGTTTGGTACTGAAGCTTTCTTT.

This clonotype was seen many times. The chain is built from TRBV19 and TRBJ1-5; D perhaps matches TRBD1 (5 bases). The CDR3 runs to 15 residues. V lost 10 bases to trimming and J lost 1 base, with 17 bases between them. In germline, CDR1 is LNHDA, CDR2 SQIVND (reference sequence). DNA of the CDR3: TGTGCCACTACCCTCGTGGGACTAAGCAATCAGCCCCAGCATTTT. Residues: CATTLVGLSNQPQHF.

This clonotype was counted a few times. The genes are TRBV5-1 and TRBJ2-7; tentatively, D is TRBD1 (5 bases). This CDR3 is 14 amino acids long. V lost 4 bases, J lost 3 bases, and 14 bases lay in between. Germline values: CDR1 SGHRS, CDR2 YFSETQ. The CDR3 here is CASSPQGPHYEQYF. The CDR3 nucleotides are TGCGCCAGCAGCCCCCAGGGCCCCCACTACGAGCAGTACTTC.

The chain couples TRBV7-9 to TRBJ2-5, with TRBD1 as a possible D gene (7 bases). The germline CDR1 and CDR2 sequences are SEHNR and FQNEAQ (reference sequence). V was clipped by 5 bases and J by 5 bases, with 15 bases between them. The CDR3 consists of 14 residues. Here the CDR3 DNA reads TGTGCCAGCAGCCGCGGGGCAGGGGGTGAGACCCAGTACTTC. Its protein is CASSRGAGGETQYF.

This clonotype was counted between two and nine times. The V and J genes are TRBV6-5 and TRBJ1-3, with D uncertain. V lost 0 bases to trimming and J lost 0 bases, with 3 bases between them. Germline V gene lookup returns CDR1 MNHEY and CDR2 SVGAGI. This CDR3 is built from 14 residues. The CDR3 DNA follows: TGTGCCAGCAGTTACTCGCGCTCTGGAAACACCATATATTTT. This gives the protein CASSYSRSGNTIYF.

The V gene is TRBV5-4, the J gene TRBJ1-6, with 9 bases that match TRBD1. The CDR3 spans 16 residues. Germline V gene data show CDR1 as SGHNT and CDR2 as YYREEE (reference sequence). V shed 4 bases and J 7 bases; nucleotides not matched to a gene: 9. CDR3 nucleotide sequence: TGTGCCAGCAGCCCCGGGACAGGGAATGGAAATTCACCCCTCCACTTT. Amino acid sequence: CASSPGTGNGNSPLHF.

The chain carries TRBV7-9 and TRBJ2-1, with D unresolved. Trimming took 1 base from V and 10 from J, leaving 8 bases between them. The CDR3 extends over 12 amino acids. Looked up from germline, CDR1 is SEHNR and CDR2 is FQNEAQ (reference sequence). CDR3 sequence reads: CASSLGTWEQFF. The CDR3, as DNA: TGTGCCAGCAGCTTAGGGACGTGGGAGCAGTTCTTC.

This clonotype showed up just a few times. The rearrangement uses TRBV20-1 and TRBJ2-3; D is ambiguous. V was clipped by 0 bases and J by 3 bases, with 7 bases between them. CDR1 is DFQATT, CDR2 SNEGSKA, per germline (reference sequence). This CDR3 spans 13 amino acids. The CDR3 bases are TGCAGTGCTAGAGATCCCTTTACAGATACGCAGTATTTT. Its translation is CSARDPFTDTQYF.

In this sample, this clonotype turned up a few times. V usage is TRBV7-3 and J usage is TRBJ2-2; D unresolved. V lost 0 bases and J lost 4, with 6 bases in between. The CDR3 has 14 amino acids. Germline V gene lookup returns CDR1 SGHTA and CDR2 FQGTGA. The chain's CDR3 is CASSLTQITGELFF. For the CDR3, the DNA is TGTGCCAGCAGCTTAACACAGATCACCGGGGAGCTGTTTTTT.

This clonotype occurred a few times. The chain is built from TRBV3-1 and TRBJ2-7; TRBD1 aligns across 8 bases. Trimming removed 4 bases from V and 6 bases from J; junction bases left unmatched: 11. Per germline, CDR1 LGHDT and CDR2 YNNKEL (reference sequence). The CDR3 runs to 15 residues. The CDR3 is CASSPRTGTAREQYF. DNA for the CDR3: TGTGCCAGCAGCCCAAGGACAGGGACGGCTCGCGAGCAGTACTTC.

This clonotype was seen more than once but under ten times. The chain recombines TRBV29-1 with TRBJ1-3; 9 bases align to TRBD1. J gave up 0 bases and V 7 bases, and 4 bases lay outside the gene matches. The germline V gene has CDR1 SQVTM and CDR2 ANQGSEA. The CDR3 covers 14 residues. The CDR3 bases are TGCAGCGCAAAACAGGGGGCCTCTGGAAACACCATATATTTT. Translation gives CSAKQGASGNTIYF. Variable domain in full (rest from reference TRBV29-1 and TRBJ1-3): SAVISQKPSRDICQRGTSLTIQCQVDSQVTMMFWYRQQPGQSLTLIATANQGSEATYESGFVIDKFPISRPNLTFSTLTVSNMSPEDSSIYLCSAKQGASGNTIYFGEGSWLTVV.